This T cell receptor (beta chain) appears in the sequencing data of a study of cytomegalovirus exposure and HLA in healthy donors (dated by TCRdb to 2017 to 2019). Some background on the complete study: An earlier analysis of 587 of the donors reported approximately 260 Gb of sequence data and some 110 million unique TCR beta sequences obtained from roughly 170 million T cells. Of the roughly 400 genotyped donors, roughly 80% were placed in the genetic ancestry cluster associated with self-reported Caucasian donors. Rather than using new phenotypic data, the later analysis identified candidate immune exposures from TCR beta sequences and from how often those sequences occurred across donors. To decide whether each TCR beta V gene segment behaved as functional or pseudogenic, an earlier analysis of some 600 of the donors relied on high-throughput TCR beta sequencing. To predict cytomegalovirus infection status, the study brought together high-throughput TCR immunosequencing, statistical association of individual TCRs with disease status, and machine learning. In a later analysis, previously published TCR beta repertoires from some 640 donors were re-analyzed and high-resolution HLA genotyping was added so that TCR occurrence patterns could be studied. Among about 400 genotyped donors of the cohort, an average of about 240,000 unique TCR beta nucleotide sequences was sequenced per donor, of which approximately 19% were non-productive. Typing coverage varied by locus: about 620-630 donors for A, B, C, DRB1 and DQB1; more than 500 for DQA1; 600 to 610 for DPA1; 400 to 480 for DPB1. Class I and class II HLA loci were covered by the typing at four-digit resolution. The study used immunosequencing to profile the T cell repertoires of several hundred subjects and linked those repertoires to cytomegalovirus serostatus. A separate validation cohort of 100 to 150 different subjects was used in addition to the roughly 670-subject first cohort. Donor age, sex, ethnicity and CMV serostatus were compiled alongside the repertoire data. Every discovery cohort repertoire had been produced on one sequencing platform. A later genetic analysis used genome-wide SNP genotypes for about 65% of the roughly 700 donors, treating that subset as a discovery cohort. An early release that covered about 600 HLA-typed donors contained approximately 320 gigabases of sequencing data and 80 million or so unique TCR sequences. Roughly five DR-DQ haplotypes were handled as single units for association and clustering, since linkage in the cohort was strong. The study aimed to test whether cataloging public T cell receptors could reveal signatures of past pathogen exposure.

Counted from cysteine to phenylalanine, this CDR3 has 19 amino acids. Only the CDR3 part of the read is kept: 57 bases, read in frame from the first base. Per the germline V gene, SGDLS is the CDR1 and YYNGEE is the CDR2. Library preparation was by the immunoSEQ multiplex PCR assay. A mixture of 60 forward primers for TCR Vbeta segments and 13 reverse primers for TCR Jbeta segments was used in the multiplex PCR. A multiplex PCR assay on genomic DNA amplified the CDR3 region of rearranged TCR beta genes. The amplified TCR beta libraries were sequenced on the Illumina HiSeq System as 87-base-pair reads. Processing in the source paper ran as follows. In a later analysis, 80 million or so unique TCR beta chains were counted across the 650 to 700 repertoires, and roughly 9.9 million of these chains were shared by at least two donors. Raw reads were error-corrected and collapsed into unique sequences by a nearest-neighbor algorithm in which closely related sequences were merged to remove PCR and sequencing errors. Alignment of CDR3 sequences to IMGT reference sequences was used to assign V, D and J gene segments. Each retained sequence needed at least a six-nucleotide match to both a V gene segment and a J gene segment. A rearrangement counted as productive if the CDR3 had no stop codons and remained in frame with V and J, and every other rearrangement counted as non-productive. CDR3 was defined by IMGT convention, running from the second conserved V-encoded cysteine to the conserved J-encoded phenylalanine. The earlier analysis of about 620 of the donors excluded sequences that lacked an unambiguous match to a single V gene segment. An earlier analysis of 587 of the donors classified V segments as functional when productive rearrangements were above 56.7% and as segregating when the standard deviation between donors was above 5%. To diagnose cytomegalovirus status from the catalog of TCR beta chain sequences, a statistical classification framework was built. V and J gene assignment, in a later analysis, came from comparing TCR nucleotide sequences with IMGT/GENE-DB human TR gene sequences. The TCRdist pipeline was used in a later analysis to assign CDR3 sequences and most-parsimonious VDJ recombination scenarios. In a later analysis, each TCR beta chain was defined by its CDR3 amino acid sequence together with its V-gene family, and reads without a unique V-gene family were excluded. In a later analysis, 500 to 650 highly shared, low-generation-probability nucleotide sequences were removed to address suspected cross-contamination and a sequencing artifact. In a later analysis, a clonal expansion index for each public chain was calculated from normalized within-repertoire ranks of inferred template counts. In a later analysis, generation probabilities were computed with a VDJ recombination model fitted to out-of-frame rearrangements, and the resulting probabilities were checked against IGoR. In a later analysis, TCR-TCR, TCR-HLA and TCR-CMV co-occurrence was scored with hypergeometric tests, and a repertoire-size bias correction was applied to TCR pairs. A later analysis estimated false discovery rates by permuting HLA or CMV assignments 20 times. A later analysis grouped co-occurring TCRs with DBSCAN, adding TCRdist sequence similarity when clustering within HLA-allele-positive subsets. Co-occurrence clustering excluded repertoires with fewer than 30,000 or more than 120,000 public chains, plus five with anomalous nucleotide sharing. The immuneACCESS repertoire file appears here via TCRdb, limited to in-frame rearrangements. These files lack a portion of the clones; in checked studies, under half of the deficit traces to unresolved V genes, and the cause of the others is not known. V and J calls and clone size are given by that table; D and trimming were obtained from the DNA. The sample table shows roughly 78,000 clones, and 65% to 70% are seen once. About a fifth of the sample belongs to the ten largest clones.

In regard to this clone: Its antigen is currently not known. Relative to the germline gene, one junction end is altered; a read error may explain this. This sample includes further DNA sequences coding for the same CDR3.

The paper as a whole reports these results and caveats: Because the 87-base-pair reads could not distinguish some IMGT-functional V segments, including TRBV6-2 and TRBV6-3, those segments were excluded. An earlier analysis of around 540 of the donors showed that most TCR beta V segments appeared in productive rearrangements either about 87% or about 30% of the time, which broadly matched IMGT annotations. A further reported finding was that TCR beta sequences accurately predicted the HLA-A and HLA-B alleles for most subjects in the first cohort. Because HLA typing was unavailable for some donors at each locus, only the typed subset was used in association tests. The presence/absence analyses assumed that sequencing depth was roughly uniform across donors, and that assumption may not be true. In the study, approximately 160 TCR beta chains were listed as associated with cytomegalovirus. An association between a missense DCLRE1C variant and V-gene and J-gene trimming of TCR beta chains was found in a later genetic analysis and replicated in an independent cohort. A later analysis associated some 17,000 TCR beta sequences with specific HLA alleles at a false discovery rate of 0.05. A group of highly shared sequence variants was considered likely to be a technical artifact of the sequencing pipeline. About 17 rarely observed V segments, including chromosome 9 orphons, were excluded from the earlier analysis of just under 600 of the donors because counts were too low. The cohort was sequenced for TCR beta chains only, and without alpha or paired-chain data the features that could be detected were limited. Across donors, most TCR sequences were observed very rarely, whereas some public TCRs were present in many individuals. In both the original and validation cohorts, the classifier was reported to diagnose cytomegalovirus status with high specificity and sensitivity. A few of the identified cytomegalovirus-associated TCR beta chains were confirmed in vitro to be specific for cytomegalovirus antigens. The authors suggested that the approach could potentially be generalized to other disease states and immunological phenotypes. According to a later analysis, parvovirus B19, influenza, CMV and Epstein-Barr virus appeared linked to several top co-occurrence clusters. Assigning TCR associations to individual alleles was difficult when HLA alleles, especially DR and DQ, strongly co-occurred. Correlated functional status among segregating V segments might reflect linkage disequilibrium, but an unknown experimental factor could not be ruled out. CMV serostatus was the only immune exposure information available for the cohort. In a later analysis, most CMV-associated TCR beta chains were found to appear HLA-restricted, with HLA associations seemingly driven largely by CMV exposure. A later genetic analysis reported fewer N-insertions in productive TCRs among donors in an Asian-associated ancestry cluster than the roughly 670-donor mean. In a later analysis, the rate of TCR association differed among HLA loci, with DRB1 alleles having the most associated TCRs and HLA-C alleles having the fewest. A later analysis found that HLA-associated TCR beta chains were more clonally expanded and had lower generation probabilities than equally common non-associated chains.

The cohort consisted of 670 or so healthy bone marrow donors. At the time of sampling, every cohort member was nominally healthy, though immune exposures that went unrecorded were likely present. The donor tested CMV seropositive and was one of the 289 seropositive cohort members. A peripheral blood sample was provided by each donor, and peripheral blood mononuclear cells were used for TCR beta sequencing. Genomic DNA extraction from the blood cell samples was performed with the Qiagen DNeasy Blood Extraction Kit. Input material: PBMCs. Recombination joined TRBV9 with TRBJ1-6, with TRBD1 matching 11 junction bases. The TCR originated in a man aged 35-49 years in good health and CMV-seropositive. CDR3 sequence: CASSEGTGGLSSYNSPLHF. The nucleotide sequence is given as TGTGCCAGCAGCGAGGGGACAGGGGGACTGAGCTCCTATAATTCCCCCCTCCACTTT.